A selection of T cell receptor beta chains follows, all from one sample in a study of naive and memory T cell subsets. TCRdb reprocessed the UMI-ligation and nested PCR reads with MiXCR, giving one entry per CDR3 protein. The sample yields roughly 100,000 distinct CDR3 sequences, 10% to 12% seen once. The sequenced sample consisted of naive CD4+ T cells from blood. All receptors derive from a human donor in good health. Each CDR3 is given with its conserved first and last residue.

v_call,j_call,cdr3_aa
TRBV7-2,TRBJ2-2,CASVVSRTGELFF
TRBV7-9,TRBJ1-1,CASSPDSATAEAFF
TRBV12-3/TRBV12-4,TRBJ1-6,CASSFQVYNSPLHF
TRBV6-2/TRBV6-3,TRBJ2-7,CASSHSYEQYF
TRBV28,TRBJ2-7,CASSLGKVYEQYF
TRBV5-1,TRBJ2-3,CASSLSVPDTQYF
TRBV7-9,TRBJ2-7,CASSPPSREQYF
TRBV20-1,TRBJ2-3,CSAKGGSEATQYF
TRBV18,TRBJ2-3,CASSPGLATDTQYF
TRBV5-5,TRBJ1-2,CASSDGQYYGYTF
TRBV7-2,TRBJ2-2,CASSLDFRGELFF
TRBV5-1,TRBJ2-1,CASSLSSGGADEQFF
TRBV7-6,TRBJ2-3,CASSPGQGRYFSDTQYF
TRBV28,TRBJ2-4,CASSWDTKNIQYF
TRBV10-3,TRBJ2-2,CAISESGATGELFF
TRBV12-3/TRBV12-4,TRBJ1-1,CASSRGQENTEAFF
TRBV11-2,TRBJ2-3,CASSLEVAGFVTDTQYF
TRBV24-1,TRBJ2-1,CATSDPRDRGGDEQFF
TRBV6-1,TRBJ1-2,CASSEPDSANYGYTF
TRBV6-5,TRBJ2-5,CASSARTYSRETQYF
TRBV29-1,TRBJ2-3,CSVTSGTGGDTQYF
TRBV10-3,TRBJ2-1,CAISDRTTSMSEQFF
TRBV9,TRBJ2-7,CASSATSGPTYEQYF
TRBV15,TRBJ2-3,CATTSTSGGSTDTQYF